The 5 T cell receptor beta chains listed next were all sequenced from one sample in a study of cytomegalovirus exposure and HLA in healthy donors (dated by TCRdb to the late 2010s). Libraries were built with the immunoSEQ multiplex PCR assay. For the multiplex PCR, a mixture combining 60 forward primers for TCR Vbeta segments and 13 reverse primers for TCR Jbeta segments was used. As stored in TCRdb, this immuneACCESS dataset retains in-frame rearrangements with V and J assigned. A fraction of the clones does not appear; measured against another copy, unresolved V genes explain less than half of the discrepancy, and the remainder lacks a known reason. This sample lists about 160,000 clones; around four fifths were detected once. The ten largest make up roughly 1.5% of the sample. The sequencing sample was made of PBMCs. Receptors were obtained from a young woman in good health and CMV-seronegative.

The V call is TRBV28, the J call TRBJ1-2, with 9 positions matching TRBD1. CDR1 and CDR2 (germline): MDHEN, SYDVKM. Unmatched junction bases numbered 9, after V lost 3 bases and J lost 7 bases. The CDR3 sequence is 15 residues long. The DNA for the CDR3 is TGTGCCAGCAGTTTCCGGGACAGGGCTATTAGTGGCTACACCTTC. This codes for CASSFRDRAISGYTF.

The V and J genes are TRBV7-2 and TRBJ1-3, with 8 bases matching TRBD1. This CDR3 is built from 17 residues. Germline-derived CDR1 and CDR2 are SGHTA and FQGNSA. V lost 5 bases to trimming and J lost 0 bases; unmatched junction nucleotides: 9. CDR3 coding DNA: TGTGCCAGCAGCCCTCGACAGGGGAAGCCCTCTGGAAACACCATATATTTT. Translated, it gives CASSPRQGKPSGNTIYF.

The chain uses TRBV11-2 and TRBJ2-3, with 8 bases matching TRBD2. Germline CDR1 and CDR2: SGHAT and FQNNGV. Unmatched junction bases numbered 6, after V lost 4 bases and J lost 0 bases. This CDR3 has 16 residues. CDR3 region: CASSSRGGRSTDTQYF. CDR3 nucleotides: TGTGCCAGCAGCTCCCGGGGGGGCCGAAGCACAGATACGCAGTATTTT.

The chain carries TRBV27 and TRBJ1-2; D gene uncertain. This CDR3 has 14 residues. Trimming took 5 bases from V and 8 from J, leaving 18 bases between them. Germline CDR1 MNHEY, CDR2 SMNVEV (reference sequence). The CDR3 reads CASSAARDQGGYTF. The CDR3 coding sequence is TGTGCCAGCAGTGCGGCAAGAGACCAAGGAGGCTACACCTTC.

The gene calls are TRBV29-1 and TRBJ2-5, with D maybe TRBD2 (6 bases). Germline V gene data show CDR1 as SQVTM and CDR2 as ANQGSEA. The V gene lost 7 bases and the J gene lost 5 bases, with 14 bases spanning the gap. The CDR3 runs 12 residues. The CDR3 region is CSARGSLETQYF. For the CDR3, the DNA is TGCAGCGCACGGGGGTCCTTGGAGACCCAGTACTTC.